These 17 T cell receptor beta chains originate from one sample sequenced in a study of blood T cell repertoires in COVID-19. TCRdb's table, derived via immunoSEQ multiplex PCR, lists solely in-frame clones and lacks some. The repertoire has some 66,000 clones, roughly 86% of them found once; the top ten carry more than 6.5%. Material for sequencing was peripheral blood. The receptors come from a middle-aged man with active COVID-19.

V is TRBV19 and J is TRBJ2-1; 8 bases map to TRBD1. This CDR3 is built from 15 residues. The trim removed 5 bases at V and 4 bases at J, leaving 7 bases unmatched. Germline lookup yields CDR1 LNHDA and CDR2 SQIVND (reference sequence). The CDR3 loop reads CASSGGTGFYNEQFF. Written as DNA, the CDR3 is TGTGCCAGTAGTGGAGGGACAGGCTTTTACAATGAGCAGTTCTTC.

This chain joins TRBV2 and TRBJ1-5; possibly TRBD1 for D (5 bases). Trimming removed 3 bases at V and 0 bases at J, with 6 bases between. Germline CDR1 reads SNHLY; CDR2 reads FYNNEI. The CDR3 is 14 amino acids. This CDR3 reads CASSEQGSNQPQHF. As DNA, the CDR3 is TGTGCCAGCAGTGAGCAGGGTAGCAATCAGCCCCAGCATTTT.

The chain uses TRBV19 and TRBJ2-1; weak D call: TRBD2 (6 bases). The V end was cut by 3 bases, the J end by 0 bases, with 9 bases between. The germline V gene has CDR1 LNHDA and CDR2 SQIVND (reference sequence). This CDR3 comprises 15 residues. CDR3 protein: CASSMSGDSYNEQFF. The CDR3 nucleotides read TGTGCCAGTAGTATGTCGGGAGACTCCTACAATGAGCAGTTCTTC.

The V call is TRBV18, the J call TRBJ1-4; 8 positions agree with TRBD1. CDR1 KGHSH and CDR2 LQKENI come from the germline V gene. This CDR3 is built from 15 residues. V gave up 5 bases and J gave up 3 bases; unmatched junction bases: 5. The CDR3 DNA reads TGTGCCAGCTCAATGCAGGGGGCGGCTAATGAAAAACTGTTTTTT. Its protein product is CASSMQGAANEKLFF.

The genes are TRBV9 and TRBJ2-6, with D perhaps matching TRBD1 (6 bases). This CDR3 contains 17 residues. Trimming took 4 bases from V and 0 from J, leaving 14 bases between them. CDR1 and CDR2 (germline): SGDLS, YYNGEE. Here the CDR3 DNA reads TGTGCCAGCAGCCCTTTACAGGGAGCCTCTGGGGCCAACGTCCTGACTTTC. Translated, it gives CASSPLQGASGANVLTF.

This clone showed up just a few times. DNA for the CDR3: TGTGCCAGCAGTTCGGACAGAACTAATGAAAAACTGTTTTTT. It is translated as CASSSDRTNEKLFF. The chain joins TRBV2 to TRBJ1-4; D is possibly TRBD1 (6 bases). CDR3 length: 14 residues. Germline V gene data show CDR1 as SNHLY and CDR2 as FYNNEI. V was pared by 5 bases and J by 1 base, with 8 bases between. Looking up the rest from reference TRBV2 and TRBJ1-4 gives the full variable domain: EPEVTQTPSHQVTQMGQEVILRCVPISNHLYFYWYRQILGQKVEFLVSFYNNEISEKSEIFDDQFSVERPDGSNFTLKIRSTKLEDSAMYFCASSSDRTNEKLFFGSGTQLSVL.

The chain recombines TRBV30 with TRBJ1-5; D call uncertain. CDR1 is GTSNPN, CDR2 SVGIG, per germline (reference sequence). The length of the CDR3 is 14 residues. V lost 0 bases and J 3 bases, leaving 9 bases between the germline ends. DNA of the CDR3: TGTGCCTGGAGTGTTTCCTCCTTCAATCAGCCCCAGCATTTT. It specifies CAWSVSSFNQPQHF. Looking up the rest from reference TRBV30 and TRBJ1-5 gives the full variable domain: SQTIHQWPATLVQPVGSPLSLECTVEGTSNPNLYWYRQAAGRGLQLLFYSVGIGQISSEVPQNLSASRPQDRQFILSSKKLLLSDSGFYLCAWSVSSFNQPQHFGDGTRLSIL.

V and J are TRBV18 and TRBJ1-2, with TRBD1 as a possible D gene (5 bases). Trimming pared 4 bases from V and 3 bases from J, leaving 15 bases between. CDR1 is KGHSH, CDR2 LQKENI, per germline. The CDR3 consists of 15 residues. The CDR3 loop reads CASSLLTAQDYGYTF. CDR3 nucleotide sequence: TGTGCCAGCTCACTACTGACAGCCCAGGACTATGGCTACACCTTC.

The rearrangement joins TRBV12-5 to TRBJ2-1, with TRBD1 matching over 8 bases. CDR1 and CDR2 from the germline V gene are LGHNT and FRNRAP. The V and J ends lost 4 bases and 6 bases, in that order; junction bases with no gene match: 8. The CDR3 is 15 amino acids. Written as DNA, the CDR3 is TGTGCTAGTGGTTGGGGGCAGGGGGCGTCCAATGAGCAGTTCTTC. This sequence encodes CASGWGQGASNEQFF.

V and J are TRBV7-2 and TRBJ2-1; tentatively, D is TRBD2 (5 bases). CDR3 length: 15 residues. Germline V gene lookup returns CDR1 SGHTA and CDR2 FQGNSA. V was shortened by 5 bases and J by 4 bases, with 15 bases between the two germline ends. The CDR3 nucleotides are TGTGCCAGCAGCCCCACGTGGTCGGGGTACAATGAGCAGTTCTTC. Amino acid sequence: CASSPTWSGYNEQFF.

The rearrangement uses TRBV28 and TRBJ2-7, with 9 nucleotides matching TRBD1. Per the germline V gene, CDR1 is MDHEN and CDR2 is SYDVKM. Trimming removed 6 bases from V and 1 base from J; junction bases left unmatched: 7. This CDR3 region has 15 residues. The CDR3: CASSPAGTGSYEQYF. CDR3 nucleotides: TGTGCCAGCAGCCCCGCCGGGACAGGGTCCTACGAGCAGTACTTC.

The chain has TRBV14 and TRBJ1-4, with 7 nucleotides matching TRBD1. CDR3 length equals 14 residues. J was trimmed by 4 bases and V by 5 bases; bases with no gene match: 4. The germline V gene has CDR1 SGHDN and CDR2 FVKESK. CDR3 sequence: CASSTGQFNEKLFF. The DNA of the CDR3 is TGTGCCAGCAGCACGGGACAGTTTAATGAAAAACTGTTTTTT.

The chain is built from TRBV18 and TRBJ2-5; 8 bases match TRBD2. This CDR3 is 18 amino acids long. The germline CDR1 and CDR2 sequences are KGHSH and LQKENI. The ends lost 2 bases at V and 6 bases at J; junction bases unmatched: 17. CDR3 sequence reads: CASSPVMSGGRELKTQYF. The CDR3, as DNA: TGTGCCAGCTCACCAGTCATGAGCGGGGGTCGCGAATTGAAGACCCAGTACTTC.

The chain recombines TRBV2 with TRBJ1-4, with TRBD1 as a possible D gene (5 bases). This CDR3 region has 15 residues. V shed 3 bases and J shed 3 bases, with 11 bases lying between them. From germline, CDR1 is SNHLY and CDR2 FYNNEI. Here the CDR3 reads CASSEGRGPNEKLFF. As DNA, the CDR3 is TGTGCCAGCAGTGAGGGAAGGGGCCCTAATGAAAAACTGTTTTTT.

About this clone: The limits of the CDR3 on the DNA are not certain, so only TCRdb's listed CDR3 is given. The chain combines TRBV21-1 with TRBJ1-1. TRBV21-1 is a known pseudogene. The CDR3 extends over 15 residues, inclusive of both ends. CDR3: CASSKFGGGNTEAFF.

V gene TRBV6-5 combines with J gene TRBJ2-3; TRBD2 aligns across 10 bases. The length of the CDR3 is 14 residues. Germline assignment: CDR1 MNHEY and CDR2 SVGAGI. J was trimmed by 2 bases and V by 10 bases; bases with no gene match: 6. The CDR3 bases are TGTGCCACGACTAGCGGGTATTCCACAGATACGCAGTATTTT. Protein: CATTSGYSTDTQYF.

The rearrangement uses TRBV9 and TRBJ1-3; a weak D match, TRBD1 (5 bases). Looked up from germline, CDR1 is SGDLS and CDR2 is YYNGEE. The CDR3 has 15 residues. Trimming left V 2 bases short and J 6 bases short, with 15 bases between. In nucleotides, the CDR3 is TGTGCCAGCAGCGTGGGGCAGGGAATGTTAAACACCATATATTTT. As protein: CASSVGQGMLNTIYF.